Following are 20 T cell receptor beta chains from one sample sequenced in a study of T-cell reconstitution after alpha-beta-depleted transplantation in children. Preparation of the TCRbeta library was carried out with unique molecular identifiers. TCRdb processed the PCR reads anew with MiXCR; each CDR3 protein has one entry. Of around 300,000 distinct CDR3 sequences in the sample, around 10% were seen once. The source material was peripheral blood, sampled 180 days after TCRalphabeta/CD19-depleted stem cell transplant. Source of these receptors: a male patient aged 2 to 10 who had a stem cell transplant for chronic granulomatous disease, so the T cells may come from the graft donor.

This clonotype was seen a few times. The chain employs TRBV30 and TRBJ1-3; perhaps TRBD1 as D (6 bases). The ends were cut back, 0 bases at V and 2 bases at J, with 8 bases in the middle. Germline V gene lookup returns CDR1 GTSNPN and CDR2 SVGIG (reference sequence). The CDR3 has 14 residues. The DNA of the CDR3 is TGTGCCTGGAGTGTCGGGACACCTGGAAACACCATATATTTT. It translates to CAWSVGTPGNTIYF.

The rearrangement links TRBV18 to TRBJ2-2; 7 nucleotides align to TRBD1. This CDR3 is 16 amino acids long. The germline gives CDR1 KGHSH, CDR2 LQKENI. V dropped 8 bases and J dropped 6; count of bases not matched to a gene: 15. The CDR3 sequence is CASTDLVGTVAGELFF. The CDR3 DNA reads as TGTGCCAGCACTGACCTTGTGGGGACAGTAGCCGGGGAGCTGTTTTTT. Based on the CDR3 plus reference TRBV18 and TRBJ2-2, the full variable domain is NAGVMQNPRHLVRRRGQEARLRCSPMKGHSHVYWYRQLPEEGLKFMVYLQKENIIDESGMPKERFSAEFPKEGPSILRIQQVVRGDSAAYFCASTDLVGTVAGELFFGEGSRLTVL.

This clonotype occurred many times. The chain combines TRBV6-6 with TRBJ2-7; no reliable D call. Germline values: CDR1 MNHNY, CDR2 SVGAGI (reference sequence). The CDR3 is 12 residues long. Trimming removed 5 bases at V and 4 bases at J, with 9 bases between. The CDR3 reads CASSPQPYEQYF. CDR3 DNA sequence: TGTGCCAGCAGTCCACAGCCATACGAGCAGTACTTC.

Many counts were recorded for this clonotype. The V gene is TRBV29-1, the J gene TRBJ2-1; 8 positions agree with TRBD1. The CDR3 contains 13 residues. Germline V lookup: CDR1 SQVTM, CDR2 ANQGSEA. The trim removed 7 bases at V and 2 bases at J, leaving 4 bases unmatched. The CDR3 nucleotides read TGCAGCGGGAAACAGGGGGCCTACAATGAGCAGTTCTTC. This gives the protein CSGKQGAYNEQFF.

The chain carries TRBV27 and TRBJ2-7; weak D call: TRBD2 (6 bases). In germline, CDR1 is MNHEY, CDR2 SMNVEV (reference sequence). The CDR3 runs to 15 residues. V lost 9 bases, J lost 5 bases, and 23 bases lay in between. This CDR3 reads CASQRDREGTDEQYF. As DNA, the CDR3 is TGTGCCAGTCAGAGGGACCGCGAGGGGACTGACGAGCAGTACTTC.

This clonotype was observed many times. CDR3 in amino acids: CASSYPRWTGELFF. The CDR3 nucleotides are TGTGCCAGCAGTTACCCGCGTTGGACCGGGGAGCTGTTTTTT. This chain links TRBV6-2 or TRBV6-3 with TRBJ2-2; D remains unclear. In germline, CDR1 is MNHEY, CDR2 SVGEGT. V dropped 2 bases and J dropped 5 bases, with 9 bases sitting between them. The CDR3 covers 14 residues.

This chain connects TRBV20-1 to TRBJ1-3; D unclear. V dropped 0 bases and J dropped 16 bases, with 16 bases sitting between them. This CDR3 has 12 amino acids. Germline lookup yields CDR1 DFQATT and CDR2 SNEGSKA (reference sequence). CDR3 nucleotide sequence: TGCAGTGCTAGAGATCACGGTGGGGTTCGGTATTTT. It is translated as CSARDHGGVRYF.

In this sample, this clonotype turned up many times. The gene calls are TRBV27 and TRBJ2-7, with D maybe TRBD1 (6 bases). Looked up from germline, CDR1 is MNHEY and CDR2 is SMNVEV (reference sequence). CDR3 length: 14 amino acids. Trimming pared 4 bases from V and 4 bases from J, leaving 14 bases between. DNA of the CDR3: TGTGCCAGCAGTTCGACAGGATCTCCGTACGAGCAGTACTTC. Translation gives CASSSTGSPYEQYF.

V usage is TRBV19 and J usage is TRBJ2-7, with 10 bases aligning to TRBD1. The CDR3 totals 15 residues. CDR1 and CDR2 from the germline V gene are LNHDA and SQIVND (reference sequence). V was pared by 6 bases and J by 4 bases, with 9 bases of the junction left unmatched. CDR3: CASRPGTGVGYEQYF. The DNA for the CDR3 is TGTGCCAGTAGACCCGGGACAGGGGTCGGATACGAGCAGTACTTC.

This clonotype was picked up a small number of times. This chain joins TRBV7-2 and TRBJ2-7; D not resolved. Germline lookup yields CDR1 SGHTA and CDR2 FQGNSA. The CDR3 extends over 15 amino acids. V was shortened by 1 base and J by 2 bases, with 12 bases between the two germline ends. The CDR3 DNA is TGTGCCAGCAGCTTAGAAAAAGGGAAGACCTACGAGCAGTACTTC. Its translation: CASSLEKGKTYEQYF.

The sample holds many counts of this clonotype. CDR3: CASSHAGTVPYEQYF. Written as DNA, the CDR3 is TGCGCCAGCAGCCACGCGGGGACAGTACCTTACGAGCAGTACTTC. V gene TRBV4-3 combines with J gene TRBJ2-7, with TRBD1 as a possible D gene (7 bases). Germline V gives CDR1 LGHNA, CDR2 YSLEER. Trimming stripped 3 bases from V and 4 bases from J, with 16 bases between. CDR3 length: 15 amino acids.

This clonotype appeared many times. The rearrangement joins TRBV4-1 to TRBJ1-6; 7 positions match TRBD1. This CDR3 has 17 residues. CDR1 and CDR2 from the germline V gene are MGHRA and YSYEKL. V was pared by 3 bases and J by 2 bases, with 7 bases of the junction left unmatched. For the CDR3, the DNA is TGCGCCAGCAGCCAGCCCAGGGGGAAGACCTATAATTCACCCCTCCACTTT. The encoded protein is CASSQPRGKTYNSPLHF.

On this clonotype itself: A much larger clonotype is one base distant, so this may be a read error. The limits of the CDR3 on the DNA are not certain, so only TCRdb's listed CDR3 is given. This sequence joins TRBV29-1 and TRBJ2-6. Germline V gives CDR1 SQVTM, CDR2 ANQGSEA. The CDR3 length is 13 residues, termini included. CDR3 in amino acids: CSVFGAGANVLSF.

This clonotype was seen ten or more times. J is TRBJ2-4 and V is TRBV29-1; a weak D match, TRBD2 (7 bases). CDR3 length: 16 residues. The V gene lost 4 bases and the J gene lost 0 bases, with 16 bases spanning the gap. CDR1 SQVTM and CDR2 ANQGSEA come from the germline V gene. The CDR3 DNA reads TGCAGCGTTGGTGGGGGGGGCCTTGGAGCCAAAAACATTCAGTACTTC. Amino acids: CSVGGGGLGAKNIQYF.

This clonotype has ten or more counts. The chain is built from TRBV30 and TRBJ2-2; no clear D gene. CDR3 size: 13 residues. Germline CDR1 is GTSNPN and CDR2 is SVGIG (reference sequence). Trimming stripped 0 bases from V and 4 bases from J, with 6 bases between. CDR3: CAWSVGRTGELFF. As DNA, the CDR3 is TGTGCCTGGAGTGTAGGTCGCACCGGGGAGCTGTTTTTT.

This clonotype came up many times. The V gene is TRBV5-1, the J gene TRBJ2-7; D not resolved. The germline gives CDR1 SGHRS, CDR2 YFSETQ. The CDR3 has 13 residues. The V end lost 0 bases, the J end lost 6 bases, and 10 bases lay between the germline ends. The CDR3 nucleotides are TGCGCCAGCAGCTTGGAAGACTGGTTCGAGCAGTACTTC. It translates to CASSLEDWFEQYF.

This clonotype was recorded many times. This rearrangement joins TRBV11-2 to TRBJ2-4; 10 bases match TRBD1. V dropped 5 bases and J dropped 0; count of bases not matched to a gene: 7. Germline assignment: CDR1 SGHAT and CDR2 FQNNGV. This CDR3 has 17 residues. CDR3 sequence: CASSLTTGGAAKNIQYF. For the CDR3, the DNA is TGTGCCAGCAGCCTTACGACAGGGGGCGCAGCCAAAAACATTCAGTACTTC.

This clonotype appeared many times. The CDR3 is CASSLGPSGRTRYEQYF. The CDR3 DNA follows: TGTGCCAGCAGCTTGGGACCGAGCGGGAGGACCCGCTACGAGCAGTACTTC. This chain links TRBV5-5 with TRBJ2-7, with TRBD2 matching over 9 bases. Germline V gene sequence: CDR1 SGHKS, CDR2 YYEKEE (reference sequence). The CDR3 covers 17 residues. With 0 bases clipped from V and 3 bases from J, the junction kept 10 bases outside the gene matches.

At least ten counts were recorded for this clonotype. The chain couples TRBV29-1 to TRBJ2-1; D uncertain. The CDR3 spans 10 residues. CDR1 and CDR2 from the germline V gene are SQVTM and ANQGSEA. The V end lost 2 bases, the J end lost 8 bases, and 4 bases lay between the germline ends. In DNA form, the CDR3 reads TGCAGCGTTGAAAGCTATGAGCAGTTCTTC. Its protein product is CSVESYEQFF.

This clonotype was found many times. The V and J genes are TRBV12-3 or TRBV12-4 and TRBJ2-7; 8 bases map to TRBD2. Trimming removed 4 bases from V and 4 bases from J; junction bases left unmatched: 3. The CDR3 sequence is 13 residues long. For the CDR3, the DNA is TGTGCCAGCAGTTCCGGGACTAGGTACGAGCAGTACTTC. This gives the protein CASSSGTRYEQYF.